This T cell receptor (beta chain) was identified in a study of blood T cell repertoires in COVID-19 (dated by TCRdb to 2020 to 2022). Context from the whole study: The collaborator samples originated in the United States, Italy and Spain and spanned the acute and convalescent phases of COVID-19. Samples came from the ongoing ImmuneRACE study (first 160 participants) plus 1,254 subjects from 6 global collaborators. The sample metadata nearly always contained a de-identified subject ID, COVID-19 status, age in years and sex. The material from the prospective study consisted of cDNA or gDNA derived from T cells, B-cell-depleted T cells, or PBMCs. The repertoires were made available in a free public database intended to serve as a resource for research on the immune response to SARS-CoV-2. HLA class I and class II types, where available, came from metadata supplied by the sample provider rather than from assay-based typing. Subjects who had been exposed to COVID-19, were actively infected with it, or had recovered from it provided the deeply sampled blood TCRbeta repertoires that made up the dataset.

In the case of this clone: The antigen it binds to is not known. No clone much larger than this one lies a single base away; base qualities are absent.

Each collaborating institution followed its own protocols to collect whole blood in K2EDTA tubes. For TCRbeta analysis, collaborators shipped samples in one of three forms: frozen whole blood, isolated PBMCs, or DNA extracted from either of those sample types. Broader findings and caveats from the paper: Clinical and demographic metadata were provided uncurated, with the amount varying by source and participant.

The CDR1 and CDR2 encoded by the germline V gene are SGHRS and YFSETQ. The CDR3 holds 16 amino acids from the cysteine to the phenylalanine. Only the CDR3 DNA stays, 48 bases, in frame from base 1. V ends up 3 bases short and J 7 bases short, with an unmatched junction base count of 13. The immunoSEQ Assay, a bias-controlled multiplex PCR, was used to amplify TCRbeta CDR3 regions from genomic DNA. The source study handled its data this way. The number of nucleated cells in each sample was estimated by amplification of reference gene primers within the assay. To quantify the absolute abundance of each unique TCRbeta CDR3 rearrangement, sequence reads were collapsed and filtered. For each sample, productive Simpson clonality was calculated by taking the square root of Simpson's diversity index across productive rearrangements. The immuneACCESS repertoire file appears here via TCRdb, limited to in-frame rearrangements. These files lack a portion of the clones; in checked studies, under half of the deficit traces to unresolved V genes, and the cause of the others is not known. That table is the source of V, J and clone size, and D and trimming were worked out from the DNA. The sample data list about 100,000 clones, and 85% to 90% of these were observed just once. The ten largest clones add up to approximately 5.3% of the sample.

Sequenced: peripheral blood. The receptor comes from a human donor in a cohort sampled during active COVID-19. This chain is built from TRBV5-1 and TRBJ2-1, with 7 junctional bases fitting TRBD2. At the DNA level, the sequence is TGCGCCAGCAGCTGGGGCGGCAGCGGGGTAGGGAATGAGCAGTTCTTC. This is translated as CASSWGGSGVGNEQFF.